A selection of T cell receptor beta chains follows, all from one sample in a study of breast tumors, draining lymph nodes, adjacent tissues. MiXCR, applied by TCRdb to the multiplex PCR reads, yields one record per CDR3 protein. The sample holds fewer than 250,000 distinct CDR3 sequences, about 34% seen once. What was sequenced was axillary lymph node tissue. Source of these receptors: a female donor with breast cancer. Some clones in this sample may be carry-over from other donors' samples. Both conserved end residues are part of each CDR3. Part of the rows lack a size; the others show once, few, many or a class for expanded clones.

v_gene	j_gene	abundance	CDR3aa
TRBV3-1	TRBJ1-2	many	CASSQVEFRGYTF
TRBV19	TRBJ2-3	.	CASSKTSGLNNEQYF
TRBV9	TRBJ1-5	.	CASSDPTRDRGKTNQPQHF
TRBV2	TRBJ1-4	many	CASSRTGVNEKLFF
TRBV5-1	TRBJ2-2	many	CASSFGTSFTGELFF
TRBV11-2	TRBJ2-7	many	CASSIGLPYEQYF
TRBV29-1	TRBJ1-2	.	CSVEEWSGGHGYTF
TRBV7-9	TRBJ2-1	many	CASSYSTYNEQFF
TRBV24-1	TRBJ1-3	.	CATTREGGYEQYFGPGTIYF
TRBV5-1	TRBJ2-1	many	CASSFRLAGDRYNEQFF
TRBV3-1	TRBJ2-7	many	CASSPRLAGGPYEQYF
TRBV4-3	TRBJ1-3	.	CASSQGGVYSGNTIYF
TRBV4-2	TRBJ2-1	.	CASSRTTSGRAGNEQFF
TRBV25-1	TRBJ2-6	many	CASRGTGASGANVLTF
TRBV20-1	TRBJ2-1	many	CSARDPGTKLKNEQFF
TRBV3-1	TRBJ2-5	many	CASSRTGGGQETQYF
TRBV11-3	TRBJ2-6	many	CASSLTHTSGANVLTF
TRBV30	TRBJ2-7	many	CAWSVRLGGREQYF
TRBV15	TRBJ2-1	many	CATSPRLELSYNEQFF
TRBV18	TRBJ2-7	many	CASSQRMYEQYF
TRBV6-8	TRBJ2-1	few	CASSHSKEKWDNEQFF
TRBV12-5	TRBJ2-5	.	CASGARGSQEAQYF
TRBV11-1	TRBJ1-3	.	CASSSLRGPGNTIYF
TRBV19	TRBJ1-5	many	CASRSQSNNQPQHF
TRBV28	TRBJ1-6	many	CASRAGPQGDSPLHF
TRBV9	TRBJ1-2	many	CASSVGQDLGYGYTF
TRBV19	TRBJ1-5	many	CASSGGQINQPQHF
TRBV12-3/TRBV12-4	TRBJ2-1	many	CASSFGGPEQFF
TRBV9	TRBJ1-3	.	CAGSVAGGNGNTIHF
TRBV11-2	TRBJ2-1	.	CASSLVVGGGINEQFF
TRBV6-2/TRBV6-3	TRBJ2-1	many	CASSYRLSSGYNEQFF
TRBV19	TRBJ2-7	many	CASSIGSVTRDRTYEQYF
TRBV14	TRBJ1-6	many	CASSTGSTYNSPLHF
TRBV29-1	TRBJ1-3	.	CSSPSRGISGNTIYF
TRBV5-6	TRBJ2-1	many	CASSLELAINEQFF
TRBV19	TRBJ2-1	many	CASSPQGLSTYNEQFF
TRBV6-5	TRBJ1-2	many	CASSQGTGYTF
TRBV27	TRBJ2-2	many	CASSPTRGRSGELFF
TRBV5-1	TRBJ2-1	many	CASSGDRYYNEQFF
TRBV20-1	TRBJ1-5	many	CSARDVGRPQHF
TRBV20-1	TRBJ2-2	many	CSARTLGTGELFF